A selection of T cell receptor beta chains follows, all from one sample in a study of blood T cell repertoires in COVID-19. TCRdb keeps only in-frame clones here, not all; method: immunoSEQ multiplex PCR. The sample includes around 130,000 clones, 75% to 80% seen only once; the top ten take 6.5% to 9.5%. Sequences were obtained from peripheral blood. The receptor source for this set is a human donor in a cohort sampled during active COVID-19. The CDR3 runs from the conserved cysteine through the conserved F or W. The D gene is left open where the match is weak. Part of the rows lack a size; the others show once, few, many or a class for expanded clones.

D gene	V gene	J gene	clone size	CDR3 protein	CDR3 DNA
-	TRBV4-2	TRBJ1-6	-	CASSPRLFSDSPLHF	TGTGCCAGCAGCCCCCGTTTGTTTAGTGATTCACCCCTCCACTTT
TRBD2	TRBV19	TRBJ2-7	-	CASSIGLGGANEQYF	TGTGCCAGTAGTATAGGCCTCGGGGGGGCCAACGAGCAGTACTTC
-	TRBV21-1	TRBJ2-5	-	CATRRSIEVETQYF	TGTGCCACCCGAAGGTCCATAGAGGTTGAGACCCAGTACTTC
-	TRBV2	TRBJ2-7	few	CASSGQLSSYEQYF	TGTGCCAGCAGTGGACAGCTAAGCTCCTACGAGCAGTACTTC
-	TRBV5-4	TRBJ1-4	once	CASREHRGEKLFF	TGTGCCAGCCGAGAGCATAGAGGGGAAAAACTGTTTTTT
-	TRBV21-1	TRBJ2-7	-	CASSKFRSSYEQYF	TGTGCCAGCAGCAAATTTCGCAGCTCCTACGAGCAGTACTTC
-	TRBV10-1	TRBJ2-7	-	CASSEAGSSYEQYF	TGCGCCAGCAGTGAAGCAGGGTCCTCCTACGAGCAGTACTTC
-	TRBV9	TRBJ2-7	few	CASSPRGGEQYF	TGTGCCAGCAGCCCGAGGGGGGGGGAGCAGTACTTC
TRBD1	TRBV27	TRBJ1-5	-	CASSPLRGLNQPQHF	TGTGCCAGCAGTCCCCTCAGGGGGCTGAATCAGCCCCAGCATTTT
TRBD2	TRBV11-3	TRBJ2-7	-	CASSLVSATSGGYEQYF	TGTGCCAGCAGCTTAGTGAGTGCGACTAGCGGGGGGTACGAGCAGTACTTC
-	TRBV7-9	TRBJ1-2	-	CASGTHEGNYGYTF	TGTGCCAGCGGGACTCACGAGGGGAACTATGGCTACACCTTC
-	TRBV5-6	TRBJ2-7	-	CASSLTGFGGGRQYF	TGTGCCAGCAGCTTGACTGGGTTCGGGGGTGGGAGGCAGTACTTC
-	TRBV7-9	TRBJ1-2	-	CASSLDRARGNGYTF	TGTGCCAGCAGCTTAGACAGGGCCCGTGGGAATGGCTACACCTTC
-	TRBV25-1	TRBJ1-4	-	CASSEYRGDNEKLFF	TGTGCCAGCAGTGAATACAGGGGCGATAATGAAAAACTGTTTTTT
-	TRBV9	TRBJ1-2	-	CASSVGTTPLRYTF	TGTGCCAGCAGCGTAGGGACAACTCCTTTACGCTACACCTTC
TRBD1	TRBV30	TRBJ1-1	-	CACRQGWEAFF	TGTGCCTGTAGACAGGGCTGGGAAGCTTTCTTT
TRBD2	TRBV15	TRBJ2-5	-	CATSRPGSGAQETQYF	TGTGCCACCAGCAGACCGGGCAGCGGGGCACAAGAGACCCAGTACTTC
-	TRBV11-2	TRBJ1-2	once	CASSSRLGGFYGYTF	TGTGCCAGCAGCTCCCGGCTGGGGGGTTTTTATGGCTACACCTTC
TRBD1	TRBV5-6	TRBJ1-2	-	CASSLLRTGDGYTF	TGTGCCAGCAGCCTCCTTCGGACAGGGGACGGCTACACCTTC
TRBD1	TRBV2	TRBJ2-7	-	CASRQTGTAYEQYF	TGTGCCAGCAGGCAAACCGGGACAGCCTACGAGCAGTACTTC
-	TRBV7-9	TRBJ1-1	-	CASSPGVRGTEAFF	TGTGCCAGCAGCCCGGGGGTGCGGGGCACTGAAGCTTTCTTT
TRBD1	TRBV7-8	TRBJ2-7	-	CASTRQTGTYEQYF	TGTGCCAGCACCCGACAGACAGGGACCTACGAGCAGTACTTC
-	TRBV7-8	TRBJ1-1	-	CASSLGREGMNTEAFF	TGTGCCAGCAGCTTAGGCCGGGAAGGGATGAACACTGAAGCTTTCTTT
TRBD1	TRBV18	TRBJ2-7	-	CASSGQGDEQYF	TGTGCCAGCTCCGGACAGGGCGACGAGCAGTACTTC
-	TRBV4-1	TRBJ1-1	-	CASSHEFGGTEAFF	TGCGCCAGCAGCCACGAGTTTGGGGGGACTGAAGCTTTCTTT
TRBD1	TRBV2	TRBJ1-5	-	CASSVTGGSNQPQHF	TGTGCCAGCAGTGTCACAGGGGGGAGCAATCAGCCCCAGCATTTT
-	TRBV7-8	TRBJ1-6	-	CASSGASYSPLHF	TGTGCCAGCAGCGGGGCCTCTTATTCACCCCTCCACTTT
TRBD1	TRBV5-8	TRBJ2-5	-	CASSLGDRQETQYF	TGTGCCAGCAGCTTGGGGGACAGGCAAGAGACCCAGTACTTC
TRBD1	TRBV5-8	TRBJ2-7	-	CASSPRDRGTYEQYF	TGTGCCAGCAGCCCCAGGGACAGGGGGACTTACGAGCAGTACTTC
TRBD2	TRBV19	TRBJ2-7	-	CKQRRGVYEQYF	TGCAAACAGCGGCGGGGGGTCTACGAGCAGTACTTC
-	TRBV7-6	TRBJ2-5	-	CASSPKAGGETQYF	TGTGCCAGCAGCCCTAAGGCAGGCGGGGAGACCCAGTACTTC
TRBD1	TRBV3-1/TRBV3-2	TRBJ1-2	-	CASSHRGGRLNYGYTF	TGTGCCAGCAGCCACAGAGGGGGCAGATTAAACTATGGCTACACCTTC
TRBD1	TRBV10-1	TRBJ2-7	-	CASSEEGASYEQYF	TGCGCCAGCAGTGAAGAGGGGGCCTCCTACGAGCAGTACTTC
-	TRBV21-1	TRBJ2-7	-	CASSGRGGLAAYEQYF	TGTGCCAGCAGCGGTCGCGGGGGACTAGCGGCCTACGAGCAGTACTTC
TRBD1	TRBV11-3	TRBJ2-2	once	CASSLDGDRVDTGELFF	TGTGCCAGCAGCTTAGATGGTGACAGGGTAGACACCGGGGAGCTGTTTTTT
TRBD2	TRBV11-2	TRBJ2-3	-	CASSTRTSSRVTDTQYF	TGTGCCAGCAGCACAAGGACTAGCTCCCGTGTTACAGATACGCAGTATTTT
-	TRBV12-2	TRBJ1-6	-	CASRPTGDTNSPLHF	TGTGCAAGTCGCCCCACAGGGGATACTAATTCACCCCTCCACTTT
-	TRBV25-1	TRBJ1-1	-	CASSGWGRTNTEAFF	TGTGCCAGCAGTGGGTGGGGTCGGACTAACACTGAAGCTTTCTTT
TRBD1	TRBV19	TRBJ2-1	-	CASSMAGQGTYNEQFF	TGTGCCAGTAGTATGGCCGGACAGGGGACCTACAATGAGCAGTTCTTC
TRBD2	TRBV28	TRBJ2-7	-	CASSQRTSGRNRYEQYF	TGTGCCAGCAGTCAAAGGACTAGCGGGAGAAACCGCTACGAGCAGTACTTC
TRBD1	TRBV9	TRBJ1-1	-	CASSPRQGARNTEAFF	TGTGCCAGCAGCCCTCGACAGGGGGCGAGGAACACTGAAGCTTTCTTT
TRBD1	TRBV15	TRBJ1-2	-	CATSRDLGQGAGYGYTF	TGTGCCACCAGCAGAGATTTGGGACAGGGGGCGGGTTATGGCTACACCTTC
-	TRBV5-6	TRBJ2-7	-	CASCPGTNTYEQYF	TGTGCCAGCTGTCCCGGGACAAACACCTACGAGCAGTACTTC
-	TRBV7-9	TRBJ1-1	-	CASSLGASTEAFF	TGTGCCAGCAGCTTAGGGGCGAGTACTGAAGCTTTCTTT
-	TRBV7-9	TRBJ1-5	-	CASSLGFQGRNNQPQHF	TGTGCCAGCAGCCTCGGTTTCCAGGGGCGGAACAATCAGCCCCAGCATTTT
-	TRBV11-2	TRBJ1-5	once	CASSLTGGQGPQHF	TGTGCCAGCAGTTTAACGGGGGGTCAGGGGCCCCAGCATTTT
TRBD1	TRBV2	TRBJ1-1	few	CARLYPGQGATEAFF	TGTGCCAGGCTATATCCGGGACAGGGGGCCACTGAAGCTTTCTTT
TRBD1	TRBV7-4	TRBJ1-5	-	CASSQDRENQPQHF	TGTGCCAGCAGTCAGGACAGGGAGAATCAGCCCCAGCATTTT
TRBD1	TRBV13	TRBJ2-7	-	CASSFLQGAGEQYF	TGTGCCAGCAGCTTCCTACAGGGGGCGGGGGAGCAGTACTTC
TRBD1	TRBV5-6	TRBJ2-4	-	CASSLPGGANIQYF	TGTGCCAGCAGCTTGCCAGGGGGCGCGAACATTCAGTACTTC